A single sample is the source of the 17 T cell receptor beta chains below, sequenced in a study of cytomegalovirus exposure and HLA in healthy donors. Primers: 60 Vbeta forward and 13 Jbeta reverse. Profiling relied on immunoSEQ multiplex PCR, and the TCRdb table lists in-frame clones only, not all of them. The sample holds about 190,000 clones, roughly 80% seen once. The sample comprised PBMCs. Receptors originate from a male donor in good health and CMV-seronegative.

The V and J genes are TRBV29-1 and TRBJ1-2; 9 bases are shared with TRBD1. The length of the CDR3 is 17 residues. V shed 1 base and J 2 bases; nucleotides not matched to a gene: 11. Germline V gene data show CDR1 as SQVTM and CDR2 as ANQGSEA. The CDR3 nucleotides are TGCAGCGTTGAAGCCCCGGTTCCGACAGGGGGGAACTATGGCTACACCTTC. This gives the protein CSVEAPVPTGGNYGYTF.

The chain carries TRBV5-6 and TRBJ2-7, with 12 bases lining up with TRBD1. J was trimmed by 3 bases and V by 0 bases; bases with no gene match: 4. The CDR3 extends over 16 amino acids. In germline, CDR1 is SGHDT, CDR2 YYEEEE. CDR3 in amino acids: CASSLAGTGGNYEQYF. In nucleotides, the CDR3 is TGTGCCAGCAGCTTGGCCGGGACAGGGGGCAACTACGAGCAGTACTTC.

The chain links TRBV15 to TRBJ2-5; 10 positions agree with TRBD2. Losses at the gene ends were 8 bases for V and 2 bases for J; bases not matched to a gene: 2. The CDR3 length is 13 residues. In germline, CDR1 is LNHNV, CDR2 YYDKDF (reference sequence). In DNA form, the CDR3 reads TGTGCCACCCGGACTAGCGGACAAGAGACCCAGTACTTC. It specifies CATRTSGQETQYF.

The chain joins TRBV7-3 to TRBJ2-1, with D possibly matching TRBD1 (6 bases). The germline gives CDR1 SGHTA, CDR2 FQGTGA. The CDR3 is made up of 14 amino acids. The V end was cut by 1 base, the J end by 3 bases, with 7 bases between. DNA of the CDR3: TGTGCCAGCAGCTTAAACAGGGACTACAATGAGCAGTTCTTC. Amino acids: CASSLNRDYNEQFF.

This sequence joins TRBV11-2 and TRBJ2-1, with 7 bases lining up with TRBD2. The V and J ends lost 4 bases and 15 bases, in that order; junction bases with no gene match: 12. This CDR3 region has 13 residues. Per germline, CDR1 SGHAT and CDR2 FQNNGV. In DNA form, the CDR3 reads TGTGCCAGCAGCTCCCGGAGCGGGGAAATTGTGTTCTTC. Translated: CASSSRSGEIVFF.

The genes are TRBV28 and TRBJ1-2; no reliable D call. The CDR3 has 12 amino acids. With 6 bases removed from V and 2 bases from J, the gap between germline ends came to 7 bases. Germline CDR1 reads MDHEN; CDR2 reads SYDVKM. The CDR3 sequence: CASSLRNYGYTF. The CDR3 region has the DNA TGTGCCAGCAGCCTCAGAAACTATGGCTACACCTTC.

This chain connects TRBV5-4 to TRBJ2-2, with TRBD2 as a possible D gene (5 bases). V was shortened by 2 bases and J by 9 bases, with 11 bases between the two germline ends. The germline V gene encodes CDR1 SGHNT and CDR2 YYREEE (reference sequence). The CDR3 extends over 13 amino acids. The CDR3 region is CASSLTGNRELFF. CDR3 sequence (DNA): TGTGCCAGCAGCTTAACCGGGAACAGGGAGCTGTTTTTT.

The V call is TRBV5-1, the J call TRBJ2-7; tentatively, D is TRBD1 (6 bases). V lost 5 bases, J lost 2 bases, and 8 bases lay in between. Per germline, CDR1 SGHRS and CDR2 YFSETQ. This CDR3 contains 12 residues. CDR3 DNA sequence: TGCGCCAGCAGAGGACAGACCTACGAGCAGTACTTC. It translates to CASRGQTYEQYF.

This rearrangement joins TRBV6-1 to TRBJ1-2; 11 nucleotides match TRBD1. Germline-derived CDR1 and CDR2 are MNHNS and SASEGT. CDR3 length: 16 residues. The V gene end was trimmed by 4 bases and the J gene end by 6 bases; junction bases not matched to a gene: 10. Here the CDR3 DNA reads TGTGCCAGCAGTGGGGGACCGGGACAGGGGGAAGATGGCTACACCTTC. Translated, it gives CASSGGPGQGEDGYTF.

The count of this clone is one. This chain uses TRBV7-3 with TRBJ2-1; 10 bases map to TRBD2. The CDR3 spans 16 residues. Germline lookup yields CDR1 SGHTA and CDR2 FQGTGA. J was trimmed by 5 bases and V by 5 bases; bases with no gene match: 9. The CDR3 DNA reads TGTGCCAGCAGCAAGTTAGCGGGAGGATCCCACAATGAGCAGTTCTTC. Translated: CASSKLAGGSHNEQFF.

The chain joins TRBV21-1 to TRBJ2-2; TRBD1 is the table's D call and was not checked against the DNA. TRBV21-1 is classified as a pseudogene. The CDR3 totals 17 residues. The CDR3 loop is CASSKAPGTTNTGELFF. In DNA, the CDR3 is TGTGCCAGCAGCAAGGCCCCCGGGACAACGAACACCGGGGAGCTGTTTTTT.

This CDR3 reads CASRARTNGELFF. CDR3 sequence (DNA): TGTGCCAGCAGGGCAAGGACAAACGGGGAGCTGTTTTTT. V is TRBV2 and J is TRBJ2-2, with D perhaps matching TRBD1 (5 bases). The CDR3 is 13 amino acids. The V end lost 6 bases, the J end lost 7 bases, and 12 bases lay between the germline ends. CDR1 is SNHLY, CDR2 FYNNEI, per germline.

V is TRBV30 and J is TRBJ1-2; D call uncertain. CDR1 and CDR2 from the germline V gene are GTSNPN and SVGIG (reference sequence). With 1 base removed from V and 4 bases from J, the gap between germline ends came to 10 bases. The CDR3 length is 13 residues. In nucleotides, the CDR3 is TGTGCCTGGAGTGCTAGACTGCTCTATGGCTACACCTTC. As protein: CAWSARLLYGYTF. The full variable domain, completed using reference TRBV30 and TRBJ1-2, is SQTIHQWPATLVQPVGSPLSLECTVEGTSNPNLYWYRQAAGRGLQLLFYSVGIGQISSEVPQNLSASRPQDRQFILSSKKLLLSDSGFYLCAWSARLLYGYTFGSGTRLTVV.

This clone was counted once. This chain connects TRBV6-1 to TRBJ1-2, with D unclear. This CDR3 contains 13 residues. From germline, CDR1 is MNHNS and CDR2 SASEGT. Trimming removed 5 bases at V and 1 base at J, with 8 bases between. Here the CDR3 DNA reads TGTGCCAGCAGTCCGCAGGATAACTATGGCTACACCTTC. Translation: CASSPQDNYGYTF.

This chain links TRBV9 with TRBJ1-2; D is possibly TRBD1 (6 bases). Between the trimmed V and J ends, which lost 3 bases and 2 bases, there was a span of 14 bases. This CDR3 has 15 residues. Germline CDR1 reads SGDLS; CDR2 reads YYNGEE. CDR3: CASSATRDTNYGYTF. DNA for the CDR3: TGTGCCAGCAGCGCCACCCGGGACACCAACTATGGCTACACCTTC.

V gene TRBV19 combines with J gene TRBJ1-1, with D possibly TRBD1 on 5 matching bases. CDR3 length: 11 amino acids. The V end was cut by 7 bases, the J end by 7 bases, with 10 bases between. Germline CDR1 is LNHDA and CDR2 is SQIVND (reference sequence). DNA of the CDR3: TGTGCCAGTACCCCCGGGGGTGAAGCTTTCTTT. It is translated as CASTPGGEAFF.

A few counts support this clone. J is TRBJ2-1 and V is TRBV9; 10 bases match TRBD2. CDR3 size: 16 residues. V dropped 0 bases and J dropped 3; count of bases not matched to a gene: 3. CDR1 is SGDLS, CDR2 YYNGEE, per germline. The CDR3 DNA reads TGTGCCAGCAGCGTAGTGGCTAGCGGGGGCTACAATGAGCAGTTCTTC. It translates to CASSVVASGGYNEQFF.